The 8 T cell receptor beta chains below were found in one sample sequenced in a study of blood T cell repertoires in COVID-19. Libraries were prepared by immunoSEQ multiplex PCR; TCRdb keeps only in-frame clonotypes and omits some of them. The table lists 200,000 to 250,000 clones, approximately 90% of them singletons. Source material: peripheral blood. These receptors all come from a man between 50 and 59 years old with COVID-19, enrolled during active disease.

V and J are TRBV7-2 and TRBJ2-5, with TRBD2 matching 7 bases. Germline loops: CDR1 SGHTA, CDR2 FQGNSA. After removal of 5 bases from V and 2 bases from J, the junction contained 5 bases not matched to a gene. The CDR3 has 14 amino acids. The CDR3 DNA follows: TGTGCCAGCAGCCCCAGCGGGACTCAAGAGACCCAGTACTTC. This gives the protein CASSPSGTQETQYF.

The chain recombines TRBV5-1 with TRBJ2-5; a weak D match, TRBD2 (6 bases). The CDR3 has 15 residues. Per germline, CDR1 SGHRS and CDR2 YFSETQ. The V end lost 4 bases, the J end lost 1 base, and 14 bases lay between the germline ends. Here the CDR3 reads CASSLDGRGQETQYF. CDR3 in DNA: TGCGCCAGCAGCCTGGACGGGCGGGGCCAAGAGACCCAGTACTTC.

The J gene is TRBJ2-7, the V gene TRBV7-2; 7 bases map to TRBD1. The CDR3 is 15 residues long. Germline lookup yields CDR1 SGHTA and CDR2 FQGNSA. The junction had 7 bases not matched to a gene; V was cut back by 4 bases and J by 1 base. The CDR3 loop is CASSSTPGQSYEQYF. CDR3 nucleotides: TGTGCCAGCAGCTCAACACCGGGACAGTCCTACGAGCAGTACTTC.

This chain connects TRBV7-7 to TRBJ2-2; a weak D match, TRBD2 (6 bases). Trimming took 1 base from V and 1 from J, leaving 16 bases between them. This CDR3 spans 18 amino acids. Germline-derived CDR1 and CDR2 are SSHAT and FNYEAQ (reference sequence). CDR3 in DNA: TGTGCCAGCAGCTTAGTCACCGGGGGACGGTTGAACACCGGGGAGCTGTTTTTT. This translates into CASSLVTGGRLNTGELFF.

Notes on this clone: The sample carries other DNA sequences with the same CDR3. The chain carries TRBV6-5 and TRBJ2-1, with 7 bases matching TRBD1. Germline trimming cut 2 bases from V and 3 bases from J; bases unmatched to any gene: 1. This CDR3 contains 14 residues. Germline V CDR1 and CDR2: MNHEY, SVGAGI. The CDR3 protein is CASSYDRDYNEQFF. CDR3 coding DNA: TGTGCCAGCAGTTACGACAGGGACTACAATGAGCAGTTCTTC.

V gene TRBV5-1 combines with J gene TRBJ1-6; 7 bases agree with TRBD1. CDR1 is SGHRS and CDR2 is YFSETQ in the germline V gene. J was trimmed by 4 bases and V by 0 bases; bases with no gene match: 4. CDR3 length: 16 residues. DNA of the CDR3: TGCGCCAGCAGCTTGGGGACAGGAGGATATAATTCACCCCTCCACTTT. It encodes CASSLGTGGYNSPLHF.

The chain joins TRBV6-5 to TRBJ2-7; 7 bases are a match to TRBD1. Trimming at V came to 5 bases and at J to 2 bases, leaving 9 bases not matched to a gene. Germline CDR1 and CDR2: MNHEY and SVGAGI. This CDR3 spans 15 amino acids. The CDR3 DNA follows: TGTGCCAGCAGTCTTTCGTACAGGGGTGCCTACGAGCAGTACTTC. Protein product: CASSLSYRGAYEQYF.

V usage is TRBV7-9 and J usage is TRBJ1-1, with D unresolved. CDR3 length: 12 residues. CDR1 SEHNR and CDR2 FQNEAQ come from the germline V gene (reference sequence). The ends were cut back, 5 bases at V and 10 bases at J, with 14 bases in the middle. CDR3 DNA sequence: TGTGCCAGCAGCCTCGACGGGTTCCGAGCTTTCTTT. It yields the protein CASSLDGFRAFF.